These T cell receptor beta chains were read from a single sample in a study of identifying expanded T cells in peripheral blood. Sequenced by immunoSEQ multiplex PCR; TCRdb stores in-frame clones only, minus some. This sample yields 100,000 to 150,000 clones, of which 86% are seen a single time; about 8% belongs to the top ten. Material for sequencing was blood. The receptors were sampled from a person aged 18 to 75 in good health. Each CDR3 is given with its conserved first and last residue. A D gene is named only where the DNA matches it firmly. The size of a clone is reported for some rows only, either as once, few or many, or as a class for expanded clones.

15	NA	TRBV9	once	TRBJ1-1	CASSVVGALNTEAFF	TGTGCCAGCAGCGTAGTGGGGGCTCTGAACACTGAAGCTTTCTTT
13	NA	TRBV29-1	once	TRBJ2-3	CSVLGGGTDTQYF	TGCAGCGTTTTGGGGGGAGGAACAGATACGCAGTATTTT
14	NA	TRBV6-5	NA	TRBJ1-3	CASRRLTSGNTIYF	TGTGCCAGCAGAAGACTGACCTCTGGAAACACCATATATTTT
11	NA	TRBV20-1	NA	TRBJ1-1	CSASTLTEAFF	TGCAGTGCTAGTACGCTCACTGAAGCTTTCTTT
15	TRBD1	TRBV7-3	NA	TRBJ1-1	CASSPSGGSGTEAFF	TGTGCCAGCAGCCCCTCAGGGGGAAGCGGCACTGAAGCTTTCTTT
13	NA	TRBV6-4	NA	TRBJ1-2	CATRAGLNYGYTF	TGTGCCACCAGAGCAGGGTTAAACTATGGCTACACCTTC
12	NA	TRBV13	NA	TRBJ1-3	CASSLSGNTIYF	TGTGCCAGCAGCTTAAGTGGAAACACCATATATTTT
16	TRBD1	TRBV29-1	NA	TRBJ2-2	CSVDMTGGTNTGELFF	TGCAGCGTTGATATGACAGGGGGCACGAACACCGGGGAGCTGTTTTTT
14	NA	TRBV29-1	NA	TRBJ2-3	CSGSLGRASDTQYF	TGCAGCGGGAGCCTCGGGAGAGCTTCAGATACGCAGTATTTT
16	TRBD1	TRBV27	NA	TRBJ2-7	CASSLSLGQATYEQYF	TGTGCCAGCAGTTTATCCTTAGGACAGGCCACCTACGAGCAGTACTTC
13	TRBD1	TRBV27	NA	TRBJ2-7	CASNGQGGYEQYF	TGTGCCAGCAACGGACAGGGGGGGTACGAGCAGTACTTC
16	NA	TRBV19	NA	TRBJ2-3	CASSSYSTTSTDTQYF	TGTGCCAGTAGCTCATATAGCACAACTAGCACAGATACGCAGTATTTT
14	TRBD1	TRBV2	NA	TRBJ2-3	CASRWTGGADTQYF	TGTGCCAGCAGGTGGACAGGGGGGGCAGATACGCAGTATTTT
15	TRBD1	TRBV7-3	NA	TRBJ2-3	CASSITGQHTDTQYF	TGTGCCAGCAGCATAACGGGACAGCACACAGATACGCAGTATTTT
15	NA	TRBV7-2	NA	TRBJ1-4	CASSPDGGANEKLFF	TGTGCCAGCAGCCCGGACGGGGGGGCTAATGAAAAACTGTTTTTT
15	NA	TRBV6-1	once	TRBJ1-1	CASQRSGRLNTEAFF	TGTGCCAGCCAGCGATCCGGACGCCTGAACACTGAAGCTTTCTTT
13	TRBD1	TRBV9	NA	TRBJ1-1	CASSVEGQGTAFF	TGTGCCAGCAGCGTAGAGGGACAGGGGACGGCTTTCTTT
14	NA	TRBV7-9	NA	TRBJ2-3	CASSGGSSTDTQYF	TGTGCCAGCAGTGGAGGGTCTAGCACAGATACGCAGTATTTT
15	NA	TRBV19	NA	TRBJ1-3	CASRSKTGSGNTIYF	TGTGCCAGTAGGTCTAAGACAGGCTCGGGAAACACCATATATTTT
12	NA	TRBV7-8	NA	TRBJ2-7	CASSFGPYEQYF	TGTGCCAGCAGCTTCGGGCCCTACGAGCAGTACTTC
17	TRBD2	TRBV7-2	once	TRBJ2-5	CASSPLASGLGAETQYF	TGTGCCAGCAGCCCCCTTGCTAGCGGGCTTGGGGCGGAGACCCAGTACTTC
15	TRBD1	TRBV5-1	once	TRBJ1-4	CASSLENRGHEKLFF	TGCGCCAGCAGCTTGGAAAACAGGGGGCATGAAAAACTGTTTTTT
13	TRBD1	TRBV7-9	NA	TRBJ2-5	CASSGQGAETQYF	TGTGCCAGCAGCGGACAGGGAGCGGAGACCCAGTACTTC
15	TRBD1	TRBV7-2	NA	TRBJ2-7	CASSPPRTGAYEQYF	TGTGCCAGCAGCCCCCCCAGGACAGGGGCTTACGAGCAGTACTTC
11	NA	TRBV29-1	NA	TRBJ1-2	CSVGPNYGYTF	TGCAGCGTTGGTCCCAACTATGGCTACACCTTC
11	NA	TRBV20-1	NA	TRBJ1-2	CSASVLDGYTF	TGCAGTGCTAGCGTACTGGATGGCTACACCTTC
14	TRBD1	TRBV7-3	NA	TRBJ2-5	CASSPLGGRETQYF	TGTGCCAGCAGTCCTCTAGGGGGCAGAGAGACCCAGTACTTC
15	NA	TRBV27	once	TRBJ1-1	CASSLGYGTNTEAFF	TGTGCCAGCAGTTTGGGTTACGGGACGAACACTGAAGCTTTCTTT
11	NA	TRBV20-1	NA	TRBJ1-2	CSAERGYGYTF	TGCAGTGCCGAGAGAGGGTACGGCTACACCTTC
16	NA	TRBV28	NA	TRBJ2-7	CASRPTPGQQEYEQYF	TGTGCCAGCAGACCCACCCCGGGACAACAAGAATACGAGCAGTACTTC
13	NA	TRBV7-9	NA	TRBJ1-3	CASSLAQGNTIYF	TGTGCCAGCAGCTTAGCACAGGGAAACACCATATATTTT
15	TRBD1	TRBV18	NA	TRBJ2-5	CASSPLRDSGETQYF	TGTGCCAGCTCACCCCTCCGGGACAGCGGTGAGACCCAGTACTTC
15	TRBD2	TRBV7-3	NA	TRBJ2-1	CASSQGLAGFFEQFF	TGTGCCAGCAGCCAAGGGCTAGCGGGATTTTTTGAGCAGTTCTTC
15	TRBD1	TRBV12-5	once	TRBJ2-3	CASAPRTGVSDTQYF	TGTGCTAGTGCCCCCCGGACAGGGGTTTCGGATACGCAGTATTTT
16	TRBD1	TRBV10-3	NA	TRBJ1-1	CAISERRQGGSTEAFF	TGTGCCATCAGTGAGCGGAGACAGGGGGGAAGCACTGAAGCTTTCTTT
17	TRBD2	TRBV4-1	once	TRBJ2-3	CASSQDATSGSTDTQYF	TGCGCCAGCAGCCAAGATGCGACTAGCGGGAGCACAGATACGCAGTATTTT
10	NA	TRBV28	NA	TRBJ1-5	CASNYQPQHF	TGTGCCAGCAATTATCAGCCCCAGCATTTT
15	NA	TRBV18	few	TRBJ2-1	CASSPWAQSGDEQFF	TGTGCCAGCTCACCCTGGGCCCAAAGCGGCGATGAGCAGTTCTTC
13	TRBD1	TRBV6-5	NA	TRBJ1-1	CASRNRGNTEAFF	TGTGCCAGCAGAAACAGGGGGAACACTGAAGCTTTCTTT